The clone carrying this T cell receptor (beta chain) was counted a single time. Data came from immunoSEQ multiplex PCR; TCRdb stores just in-frame clones and leaves some out. Of some 45,000 clones listed, approximately 80% are singletons. Autoimmune disease history or systemic immunosuppression barred patients. The sample is drawn from a study of OX40 agonist ivuxolimab in advanced cancers. The overall study: Patients received intravenous ivuxolimab every 2 weeks at 0.01 to 10 mg/kg. Enrolled patients in dose escalation had cancers that were hepatocellular carcinoma, melanoma, renal cell or head and neck cancer. There were three patients with partial responses, one having hepatocellular carcinoma and two cutaneous melanoma.

CDR1 is MGHRA, CDR2 YSYEKL, per germline. The V segment lost 1 base and the J segment 4 bases; nucleotides outside the gene matches: 7. This CDR3 is built from 16 residues. This TCR derives from an adult with an advanced solid tumor such as melanoma, head and neck, liver or kidney cancer. The chain links TRBV4-1 to TRBJ1-5; TRBD1 matches 7 bases. This specimen was CD4+ or CD8+ T cells sorted from blood, taken in a trial of the OX40 agonist ivuxolimab. The CDR3 sequence is CASSQVVQGENQPQHF. In DNA form, the CDR3 reads TGCGCCAGCAGCCAAGTAGTCCAGGGGGAGAATCAGCCCCAGCATTTT.